The 14 T cell receptor beta chains given below trace back to one sample, sequenced in a study of blood T cell repertoires in COVID-19. Repertoires were generated with immunoSEQ multiplex PCR, while TCRdb's copy carries only in-frame clones and drops some. Of roughly 150,000 clones detected, around 85% appear once; the ten largest clones hold 6.2%. Sequencing was done on a sample of PBMCs or T cells enriched from blood (not recorded which). The receptor set was obtained from a woman aged 40 to 49 who had recovered from COVID-19.

The J gene is TRBJ1-5, the V gene TRBV19; D perhaps matches TRBD1 (6 bases). V dropped 7 bases and J dropped 3 bases, with 16 bases sitting between them. From germline, CDR1 is LNHDA and CDR2 SQIVND (reference sequence). CDR3 size: 15 residues. The CDR3 spells CASTDYSGANQPQHF. The CDR3 nucleotides are TGTGCCAGTACCGATTACTCAGGGGCCAATCAGCCCCAGCATTTT.

In its sample, this clone was seen a few times. The V call is TRBV2, the J call TRBJ2-3; 7 bases are shared with TRBD2. CDR1 and CDR2 (germline): SNHLY, FYNNEI. V lost 4 bases, J lost 3 bases, and 7 bases stayed unmatched. The CDR3 loop spans 15 amino acids. Written as DNA, the CDR3 is TGTGCCAGCAGTGGAGCGGGGCCGCGGACAGATACGCAGTATTTT. It is translated as CASSGAGPRTDTQYF.

The genes are TRBV11-3 and TRBJ2-7; 7 nucleotides agree with TRBD1. Looked up from germline, CDR1 is SGHNT and CDR2 is YENEEA. The CDR3 spans 14 residues. After removal of 1 base from V and 8 bases from J, the junction contained 8 bases not matched to a gene. CDR3 region: CASSLAPQGEQQYF. CDR3 in DNA: TGTGCCAGCAGCTTAGCTCCCCAGGGGGAGCAGCAGTACTTC.

J is TRBJ2-1 and V is TRBV15, with a tentative D call TRBD2 (7 bases). The germline gives CDR1 LNHNV, CDR2 YYDKDF (reference sequence). CDR3 length: 16 amino acids. V gave up 5 bases and J gave up 1 base, with 15 bases separating them. The CDR3 sequence is CATSPRGGASYNEQFF. In DNA, the CDR3 is TGTGCCACCAGCCCCCGAGGGGGGGCTTCCTACAATGAGCAGTTCTTC.

The CDR3 bases are TGTGCCAGCAGCTCATGGCAACTAGCGGGCGGGCACAATGAGCAGTTCTTC. This gives the protein CASSSWQLAGGHNEQFF. The V gene is TRBV9, the J gene TRBJ2-1; 9 nucleotides align to TRBD2. The CDR3 is made up of 17 amino acids. After removal of 4 bases from V and 5 bases from J, the junction contained 13 bases not matched to a gene. Looked up from germline, CDR1 is SGDLS and CDR2 is YYNGEE.

The chain uses TRBV11-2 and TRBJ2-2, with D possibly matching TRBD2 (7 bases). The germline V gene has CDR1 SGHAT and CDR2 FQNNGV. The CDR3 runs 18 residues. V gave up 3 bases and J gave up 2 bases, with 19 bases separating them. CDR3 sequence reads: CASSLKWSAGANTGELFF. The CDR3 DNA follows: TGTGCCAGCAGCTTGAAGTGGAGTGCGGGGGCCAACACCGGGGAGCTGTTTTTT.

This chain joins TRBV19 and TRBJ2-6; D might be TRBD1 (5 bases). The ends were cut back, 3 bases at V and 0 bases at J, with 9 bases in the middle. Germline values: CDR1 LNHDA, CDR2 SQIVND (reference sequence). The CDR3 sequence is 16 residues long. The CDR3 DNA is TGTGCCAGTAGTATGGGGCTTAGCTCTGGGGCCAACGTCCTGACTTTC. Translated, it gives CASSMGLSSGANVLTF.

V is TRBV29-1 and J is TRBJ1-2; 7 bases agree with TRBD1. The CDR3 contains 14 residues. After removal of 6 bases from V and 6 bases from J, the junction contained 13 bases not matched to a gene. Germline CDR1 SQVTM, CDR2 ANQGSEA. The CDR3 DNA reads as TGCAGCGTCTACCCCTCGACAGGGTCTAATGGCTACACCTTC. Its protein product is CSVYPSTGSNGYTF.

The J gene is TRBJ2-1, the V gene TRBV29-1, with a tentative D call TRBD2 (6 bases). This CDR3 is 12 amino acids long. Between the trimmed V and J ends, which lost 6 bases and 8 bases, there was a span of 14 bases. Germline values: CDR1 SQVTM, CDR2 ANQGSEA. Here the CDR3 DNA reads TGCAGCGTGCGAGTGGGAGGCCATGAGCAGTTCTTC. It encodes CSVRVGGHEQFF.

This sequence joins TRBV3-1 (or the pseudogene TRBV3-2) and TRBJ2-7, with 8 positions matching TRBD2. V lost 1 base and J lost 2; bases outside the gene matches: 7. The germline V gene encodes CDR1 LGHDT and CDR2 YNNKEL (reference sequence). The CDR3 runs 16 residues. CDR3 in DNA: TGTGCCAGCAGCCAAGGGATTAGCGGGGACACCTACGAGCAGTACTTC. Protein: CASSQGISGDTYEQYF.

The rearrangement links TRBV4-2 to TRBJ1-5, with 8 positions matching TRBD1. Germline CDR1 LGHNA, CDR2 YNFKEQ. The CDR3 covers 16 residues. The junction had 3 bases not matched to a gene; V was cut back by 0 bases and J by 2 bases. The CDR3 DNA sequence: TGTGCCAGCAGCCAAGACCCGGGACAGGGCAATCAGCCCCAGCATTTT. Translating it yields CASSQDPGQGNQPQHF.

The CDR3 DNA sequence: TGTGCCAGCAAAAAGAGCTCCTACAATGAGCAGTTCTTC. This translates into CASKKSSYNEQFF. The chain uses TRBV12-3 or TRBV12-4 and TRBJ2-1; D gene unclear. This CDR3 has 13 residues. V lost 7 bases to trimming and J lost 0 bases, with 7 bases between them.

This clone was seen a handful of times. Other nucleotide sequences in the sample specify the same CDR3. The gene calls are TRBV19 and TRBJ1-1; perhaps TRBD1 as D (5 bases). With 2 bases removed from V and 1 base from J, the gap between germline ends came to 8 bases. CDR3 size: 14 residues. Germline-derived CDR1 and CDR2 are LNHDA and SQIVND (reference sequence). The CDR3 loop reads CASSIRGGNTEAFF. In nucleotides, the CDR3 is TGTGCCAGTAGTATAAGGGGCGGGAACACTGAAGCTTTCTTT.

This chain joins TRBV30 and TRBJ1-6; 7 bases match TRBD1. The CDR3 loop spans 14 amino acids. V shed 0 bases, J shed 5 bases, and the junction held 1 base outside the gene matches. Germline V gene sequence: CDR1 GTSNPN, CDR2 SVGIG (reference sequence). CDR3 loop: CAWSVGQDNSPLHF. Written as DNA, the CDR3 is TGTGCCTGGAGTGTAGGACAGGATAATTCACCCCTCCACTTT.